This entry describes one T cell receptor (beta chain). Antigen unknown. The sample is drawn from a study of cytomegalovirus exposure and HLA in healthy donors. Findings and limits, study-wide: The sole available immune exposure information was CMV serostatus.

Germline V gene data show CDR1 as SGHDT and CDR2 as YYEEEE. The CDR3 spans 19 residues. The V and J ends lost 3 bases and 3 bases, in that order; junction bases with no gene match: 18. A multiplex PCR was run with 60 Vbeta primers and 13 Jbeta primers. The method was immunoSEQ multiplex PCR; TCRdb's version includes in-frame clones alone and lacks a portion of them. Among some 97,000 clones, 84% were seen once, and the ten largest hold approximately 1.2%. The clonotype was recovered from a woman under 30 in good health and CMV-seronegative. The sequenced sample was PBMCs. The chain links TRBV5-6 to TRBJ1-2; TRBD1 agrees at 9 bases. CDR3 sequence: CASSSIKSRWTGDHYGYTF. CDR3 nucleotides: TGTGCCAGCAGCTCGATCAAATCGAGGTGGACAGGGGACCACTATGGCTACACCTTC. The full variable domain, completed using reference TRBV5-6 and TRBJ1-2, is DAGVTQSPTHLIKTRGQQVTLRCSPKSGHDTVSWYQQALGQGPQFIFQYYEEEERQRGNFPDRFSGHQFPNYSSELNVNALLLGDSALYLCASSSIKSRWTGDHYGYTFGSGTRLTVV.